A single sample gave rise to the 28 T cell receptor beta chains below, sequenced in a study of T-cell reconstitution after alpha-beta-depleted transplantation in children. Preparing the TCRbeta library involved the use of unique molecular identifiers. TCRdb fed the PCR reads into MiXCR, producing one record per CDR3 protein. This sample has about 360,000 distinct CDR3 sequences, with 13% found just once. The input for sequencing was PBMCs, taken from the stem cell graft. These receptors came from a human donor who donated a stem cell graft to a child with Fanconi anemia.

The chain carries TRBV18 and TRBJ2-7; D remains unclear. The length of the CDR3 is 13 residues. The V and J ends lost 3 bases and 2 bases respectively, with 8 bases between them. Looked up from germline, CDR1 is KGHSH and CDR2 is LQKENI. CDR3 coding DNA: TGTGCCAGCTCACCCCACTGGACCTACGAGCAGTACGTC. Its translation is CASSPHWTYEQYV.

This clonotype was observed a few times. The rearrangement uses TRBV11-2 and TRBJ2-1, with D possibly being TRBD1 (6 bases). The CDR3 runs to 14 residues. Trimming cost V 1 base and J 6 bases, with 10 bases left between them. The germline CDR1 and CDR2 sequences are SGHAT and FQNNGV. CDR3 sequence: CASSLAGVVNEQFF. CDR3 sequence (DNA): TGTGCCAGCAGCTTAGCAGGGGTGGTCAATGAGCAGTTCTTC.

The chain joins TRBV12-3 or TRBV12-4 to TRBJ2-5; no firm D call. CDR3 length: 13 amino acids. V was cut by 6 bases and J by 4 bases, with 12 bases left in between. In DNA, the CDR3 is TGTGCCAGCAGGTTCTCACAGAGAGAGACCCAGTACTTC. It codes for CASRFSQRETQYF.

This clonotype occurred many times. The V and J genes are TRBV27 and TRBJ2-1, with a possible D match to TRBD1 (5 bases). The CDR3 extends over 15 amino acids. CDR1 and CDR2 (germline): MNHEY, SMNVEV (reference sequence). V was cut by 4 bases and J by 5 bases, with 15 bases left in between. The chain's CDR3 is CASSSPQGQDNEQFF. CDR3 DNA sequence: TGTGCCAGCAGTTCGCCTCAGGGTCAGGACAATGAGCAGTTCTTC.

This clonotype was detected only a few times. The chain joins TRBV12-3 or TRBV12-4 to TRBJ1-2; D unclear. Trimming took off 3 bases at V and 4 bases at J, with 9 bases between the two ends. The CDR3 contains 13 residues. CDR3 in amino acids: CASSFRFLYGYTF. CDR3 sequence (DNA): TGTGCCAGCAGTTTCAGGTTCCTCTATGGCTACACCTTC.

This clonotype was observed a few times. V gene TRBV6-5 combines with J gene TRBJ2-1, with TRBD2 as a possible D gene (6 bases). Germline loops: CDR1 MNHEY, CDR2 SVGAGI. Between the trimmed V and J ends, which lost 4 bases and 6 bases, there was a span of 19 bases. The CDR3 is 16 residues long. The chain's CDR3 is CASSSPGRAGFNEQFF. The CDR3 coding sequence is TGTGCCAGCAGTTCTCCGGGCAGGGCGGGATTCAATGAGCAGTTCTTC.

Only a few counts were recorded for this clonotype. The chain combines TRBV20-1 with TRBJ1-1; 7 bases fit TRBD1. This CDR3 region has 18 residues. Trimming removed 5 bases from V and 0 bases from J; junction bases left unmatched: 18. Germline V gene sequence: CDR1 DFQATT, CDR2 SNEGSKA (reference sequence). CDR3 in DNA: TGCAGTGCTCCTAATCTACAGGGGTCCTTTTCATTGAACACTGAAGCTTTCTTT. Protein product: CSAPNLQGSFSLNTEAFF.

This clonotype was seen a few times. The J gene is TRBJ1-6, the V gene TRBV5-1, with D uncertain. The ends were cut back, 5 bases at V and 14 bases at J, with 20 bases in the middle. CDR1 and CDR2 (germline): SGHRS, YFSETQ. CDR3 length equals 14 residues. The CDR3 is CASRQGRDLASLHF. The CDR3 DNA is TGCGCCAGCAGACAAGGTCGGGATCTAGCCTCCCTCCACTTT.

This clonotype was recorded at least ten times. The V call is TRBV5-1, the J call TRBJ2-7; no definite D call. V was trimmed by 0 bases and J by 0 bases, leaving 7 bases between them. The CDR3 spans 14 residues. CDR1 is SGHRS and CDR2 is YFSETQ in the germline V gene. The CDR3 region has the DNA TGCGCCAGCAGCTTGGACGGAAACTCCTACGAGCAGTACTTC. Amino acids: CASSLDGNSYEQYF.

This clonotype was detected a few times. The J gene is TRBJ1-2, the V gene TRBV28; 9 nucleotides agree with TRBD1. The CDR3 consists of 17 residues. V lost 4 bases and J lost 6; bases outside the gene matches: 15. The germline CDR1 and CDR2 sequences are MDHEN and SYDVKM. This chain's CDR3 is CASSSPQSGQGTHGYTF. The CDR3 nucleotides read TGTGCCAGCAGTTCCCCCCAATCGGGACAGGGTACCCATGGCTACACCTTC.

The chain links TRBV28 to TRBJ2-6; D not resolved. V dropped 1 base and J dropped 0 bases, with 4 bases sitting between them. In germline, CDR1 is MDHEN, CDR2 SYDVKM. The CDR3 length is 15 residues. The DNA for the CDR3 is TGTGCCAGCAGTTTATTTCTCTCTGGGGCCAACGTCCTGACTTTC. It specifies CASSLFLSGANVLTF.

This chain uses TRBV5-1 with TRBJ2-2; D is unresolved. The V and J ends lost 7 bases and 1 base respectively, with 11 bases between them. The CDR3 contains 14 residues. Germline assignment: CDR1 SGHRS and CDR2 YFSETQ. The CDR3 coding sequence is TGCGCCAGCGGCCTCGCCCAGAACACCGGGGAGCTGTTTTTT. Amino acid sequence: CASGLAQNTGELFF.

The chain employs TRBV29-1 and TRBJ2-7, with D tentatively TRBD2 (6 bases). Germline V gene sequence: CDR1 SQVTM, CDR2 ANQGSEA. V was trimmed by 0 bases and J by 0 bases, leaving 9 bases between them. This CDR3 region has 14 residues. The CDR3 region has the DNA TGCAGCGTTGAAGAGGGGAGGAGCTCCTACGAGCAGTACTTC. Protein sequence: CSVEEGRSSYEQYF.

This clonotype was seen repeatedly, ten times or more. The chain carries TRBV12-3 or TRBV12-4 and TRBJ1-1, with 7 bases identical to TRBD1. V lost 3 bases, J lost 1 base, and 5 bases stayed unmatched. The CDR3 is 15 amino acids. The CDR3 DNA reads TGTGCCAGCAGTTTCTTGACAGGGCCGAACACTGAAGCTTTCTTT. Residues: CASSFLTGPNTEAFF.

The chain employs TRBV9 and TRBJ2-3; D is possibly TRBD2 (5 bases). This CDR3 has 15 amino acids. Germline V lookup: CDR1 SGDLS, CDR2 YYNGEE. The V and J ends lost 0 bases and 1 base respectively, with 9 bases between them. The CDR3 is CASSVEGSGTDTQYF. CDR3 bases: TGTGCCAGCAGCGTAGAAGGTAGCGGCACAGATACGCAGTATTTT.

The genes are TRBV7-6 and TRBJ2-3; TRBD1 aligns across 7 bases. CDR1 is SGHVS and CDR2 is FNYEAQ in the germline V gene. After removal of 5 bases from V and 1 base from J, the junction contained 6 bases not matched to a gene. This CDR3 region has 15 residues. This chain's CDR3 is CASSPDRVGTDTQYF. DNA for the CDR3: TGTGCCAGCAGCCCCGACAGGGTCGGCACAGATACGCAGTATTTT.

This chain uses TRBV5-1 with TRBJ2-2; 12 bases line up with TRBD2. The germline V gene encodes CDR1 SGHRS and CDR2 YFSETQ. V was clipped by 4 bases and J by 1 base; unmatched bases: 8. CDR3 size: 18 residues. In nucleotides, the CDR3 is TGCGCCAGCAGCCTACGGACTAGCGGGGCCATGAACACCGGGGAGCTGTTTTTT. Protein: CASSLRTSGAMNTGELFF.

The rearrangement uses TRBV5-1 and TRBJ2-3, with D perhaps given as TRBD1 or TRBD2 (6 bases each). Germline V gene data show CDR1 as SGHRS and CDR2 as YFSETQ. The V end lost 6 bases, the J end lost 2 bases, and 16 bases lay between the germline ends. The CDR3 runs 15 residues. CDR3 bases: TGCGCCAGCACCTTAGGGGGGAGAAACACAGATACGCAGTATTTT. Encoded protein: CASTLGGRNTDTQYF.

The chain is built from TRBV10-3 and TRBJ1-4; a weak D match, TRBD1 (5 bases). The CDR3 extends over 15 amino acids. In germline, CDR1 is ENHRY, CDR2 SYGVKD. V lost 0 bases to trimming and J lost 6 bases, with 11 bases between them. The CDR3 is CAISESESRDEKLFF. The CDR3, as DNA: TGTGCCATCAGTGAGTCGGAATCCAGGGATGAAAAACTGTTTTTT.

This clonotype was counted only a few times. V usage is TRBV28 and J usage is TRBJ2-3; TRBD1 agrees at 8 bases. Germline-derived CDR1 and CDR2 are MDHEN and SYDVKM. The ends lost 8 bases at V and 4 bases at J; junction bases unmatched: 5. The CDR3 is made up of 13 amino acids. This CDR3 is CASSRTGPDTQYF. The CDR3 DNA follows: TGTGCCAGCTCTCGGACAGGGCCAGATACGCAGTATTTT.

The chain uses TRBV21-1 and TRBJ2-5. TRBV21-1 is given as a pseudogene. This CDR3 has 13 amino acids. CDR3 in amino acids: CASSKGYQETQYF. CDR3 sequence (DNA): TGTGCCAGCAGCAAAGGGTACCAAGAGACCCAGTACTTC.

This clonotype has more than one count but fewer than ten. CDR3 in DNA: TGTGCCAGCACTCCTCTTGGTGGGGGCGCCGAATGGGAAGATACGCAGTATTTT. Amino acids: CASTPLGGGAEWEDTQYF. The J gene is TRBJ2-3, the V gene TRBV2; the D gene is possibly TRBD1 (6 bases). Per germline, CDR1 SNHLY and CDR2 FYNNEI. The CDR3 is 18 residues long. V was pared by 7 bases and J by 5 bases, with 28 bases between.

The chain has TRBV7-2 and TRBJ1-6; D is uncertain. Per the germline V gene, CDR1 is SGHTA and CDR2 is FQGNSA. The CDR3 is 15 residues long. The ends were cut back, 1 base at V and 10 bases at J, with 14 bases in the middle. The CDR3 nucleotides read TGTGCCAGCAGCTTAGAGGGCCGGGCAGTCTCACCCCTCCACTTT. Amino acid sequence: CASSLEGRAVSPLHF.

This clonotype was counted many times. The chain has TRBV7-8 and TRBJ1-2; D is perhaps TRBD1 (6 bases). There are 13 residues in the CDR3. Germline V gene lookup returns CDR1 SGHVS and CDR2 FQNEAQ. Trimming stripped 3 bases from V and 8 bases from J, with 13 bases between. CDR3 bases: TGTGCCAGCAGCTTGTTGCAGGGGAAAGGCTACACCTTC. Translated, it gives CASSLLQGKGYTF.

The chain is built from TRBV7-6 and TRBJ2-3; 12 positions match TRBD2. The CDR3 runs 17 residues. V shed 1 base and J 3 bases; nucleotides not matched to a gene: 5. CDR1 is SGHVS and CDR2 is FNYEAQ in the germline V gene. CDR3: CASSLGTSGEYTDTQYF. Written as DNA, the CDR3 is TGTGCCAGCAGCTTAGGGACTAGCGGGGAGTATACAGATACGCAGTATTTT.

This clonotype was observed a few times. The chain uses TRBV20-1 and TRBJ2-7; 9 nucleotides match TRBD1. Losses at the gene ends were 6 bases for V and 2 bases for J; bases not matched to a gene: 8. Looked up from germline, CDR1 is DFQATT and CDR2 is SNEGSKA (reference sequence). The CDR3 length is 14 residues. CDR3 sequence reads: CSAEGQGLTYEQYF. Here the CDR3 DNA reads TGCAGTGCAGAGGGACAGGGTCTAACCTACGAGCAGTACTTC.

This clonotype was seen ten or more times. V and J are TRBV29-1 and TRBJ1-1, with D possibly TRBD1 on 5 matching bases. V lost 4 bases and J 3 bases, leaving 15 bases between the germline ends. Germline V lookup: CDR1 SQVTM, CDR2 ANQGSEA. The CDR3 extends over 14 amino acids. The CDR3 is CSVVRGGGDTEAFF. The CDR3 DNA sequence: TGCAGCGTTGTGAGGGGCGGGGGTGACACTGAAGCTTTCTTT.

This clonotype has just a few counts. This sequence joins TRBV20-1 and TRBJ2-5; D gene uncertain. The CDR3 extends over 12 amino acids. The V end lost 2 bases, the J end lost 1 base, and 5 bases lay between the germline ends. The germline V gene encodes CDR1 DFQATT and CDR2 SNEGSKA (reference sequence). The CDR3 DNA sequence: TGCAGTGCTAGAAAGCTCCAAGAGACCCAGTACTTC. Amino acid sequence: CSARKLQETQYF.